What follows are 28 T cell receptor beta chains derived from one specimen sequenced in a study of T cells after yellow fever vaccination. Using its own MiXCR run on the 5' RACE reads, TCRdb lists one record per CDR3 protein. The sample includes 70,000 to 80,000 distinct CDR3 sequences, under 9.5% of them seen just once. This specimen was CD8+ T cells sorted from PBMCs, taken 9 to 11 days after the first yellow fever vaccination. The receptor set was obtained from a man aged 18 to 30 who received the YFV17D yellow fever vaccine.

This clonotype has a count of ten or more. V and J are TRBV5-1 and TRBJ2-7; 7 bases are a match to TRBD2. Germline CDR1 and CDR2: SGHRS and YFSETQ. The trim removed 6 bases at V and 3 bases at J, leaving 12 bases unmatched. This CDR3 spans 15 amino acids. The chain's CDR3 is CASMVPWGGGYEQYV. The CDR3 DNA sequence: TGCGCCAGCATGGTGCCCTGGGGGGGAGGCTACGAGCAGTACGTC.

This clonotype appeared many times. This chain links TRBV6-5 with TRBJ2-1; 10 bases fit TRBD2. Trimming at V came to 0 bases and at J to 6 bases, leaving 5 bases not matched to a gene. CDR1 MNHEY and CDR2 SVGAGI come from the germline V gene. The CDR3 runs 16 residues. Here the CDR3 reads CASSYSTSGVSNEQFF. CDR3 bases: TGTGCCAGCAGTTACTCCACTAGCGGGGTTTCCAATGAGCAGTTCTTC.

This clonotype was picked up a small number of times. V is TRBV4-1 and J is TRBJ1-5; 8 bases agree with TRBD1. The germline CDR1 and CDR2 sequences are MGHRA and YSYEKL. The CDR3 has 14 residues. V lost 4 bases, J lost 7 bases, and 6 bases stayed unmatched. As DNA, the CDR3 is TGCGCCAGCAGCCGTGAACAGGGGGAACAGCCCCAGCATTTT. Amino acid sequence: CASSREQGEQPQHF.

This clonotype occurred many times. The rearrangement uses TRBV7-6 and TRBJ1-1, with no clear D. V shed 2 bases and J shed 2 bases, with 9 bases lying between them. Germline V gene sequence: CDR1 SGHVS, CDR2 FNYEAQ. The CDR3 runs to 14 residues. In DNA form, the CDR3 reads TGTGCCAGCAGCTTAAGGTCCTCCAACACTGAAGCTTTCTTT. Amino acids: CASSLRSSNTEAFF.

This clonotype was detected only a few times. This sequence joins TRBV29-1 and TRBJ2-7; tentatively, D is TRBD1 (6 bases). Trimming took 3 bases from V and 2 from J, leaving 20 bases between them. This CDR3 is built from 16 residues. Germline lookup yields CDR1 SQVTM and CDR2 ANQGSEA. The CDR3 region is CSVDATGSGNAYEQYF. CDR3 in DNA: TGCAGCGTTGATGCCACAGGGTCGGGAAACGCCTACGAGCAGTACTTC.

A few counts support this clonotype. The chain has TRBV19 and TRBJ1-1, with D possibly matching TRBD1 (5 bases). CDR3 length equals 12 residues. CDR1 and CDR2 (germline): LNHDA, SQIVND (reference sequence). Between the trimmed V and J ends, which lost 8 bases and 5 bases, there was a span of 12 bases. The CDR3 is CASGGVLTEAFF. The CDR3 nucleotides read TGTGCCAGTGGGGGGGTGCTAACTGAAGCTTTCTTT.

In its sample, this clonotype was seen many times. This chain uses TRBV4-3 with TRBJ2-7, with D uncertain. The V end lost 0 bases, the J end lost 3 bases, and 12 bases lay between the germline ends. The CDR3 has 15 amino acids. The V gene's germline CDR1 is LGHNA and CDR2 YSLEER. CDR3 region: CASSQDLGRIYEQYF. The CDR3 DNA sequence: TGCGCCAGCAGCCAAGATCTAGGACGAATCTACGAGCAGTACTTC.

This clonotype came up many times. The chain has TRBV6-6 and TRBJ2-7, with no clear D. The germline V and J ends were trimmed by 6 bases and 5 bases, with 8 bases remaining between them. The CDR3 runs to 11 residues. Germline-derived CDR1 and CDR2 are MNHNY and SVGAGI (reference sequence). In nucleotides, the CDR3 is TGTGCCAGCAGCGGGTCCCACGAGCAGTACTTC. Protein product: CASSGSHEQYF.

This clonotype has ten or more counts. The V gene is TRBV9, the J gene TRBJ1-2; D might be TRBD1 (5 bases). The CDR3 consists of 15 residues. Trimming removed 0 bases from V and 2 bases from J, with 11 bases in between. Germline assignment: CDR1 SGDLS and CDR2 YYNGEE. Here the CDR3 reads CASSVATAGNYGYTF. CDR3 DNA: TGTGCCAGCAGCGTAGCTACGGCAGGGAACTATGGCTACACCTTC.

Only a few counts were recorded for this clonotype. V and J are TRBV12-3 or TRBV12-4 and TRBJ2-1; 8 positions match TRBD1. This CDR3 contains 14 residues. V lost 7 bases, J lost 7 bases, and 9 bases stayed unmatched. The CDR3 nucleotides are TGTGCCAGCAAGGTTGGACAGGGTGTAAATGAGCAGTTCTTC. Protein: CASKVGQGVNEQFF.

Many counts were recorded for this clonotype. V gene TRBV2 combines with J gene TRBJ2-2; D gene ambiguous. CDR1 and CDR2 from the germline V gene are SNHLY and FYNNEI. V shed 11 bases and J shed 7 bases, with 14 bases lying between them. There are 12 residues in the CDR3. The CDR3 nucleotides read TGTGCCGGGGTGGGGATACGCGGGGAGCTGTTTTTT. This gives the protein CAGVGIRGELFF.

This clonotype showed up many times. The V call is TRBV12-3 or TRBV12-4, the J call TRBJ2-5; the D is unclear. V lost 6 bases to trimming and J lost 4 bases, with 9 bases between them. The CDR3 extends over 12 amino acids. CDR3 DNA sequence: TGTGCCAGCAGCCCTGAAGGAGAGACCCAGTACTTC. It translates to CASSPEGETQYF.

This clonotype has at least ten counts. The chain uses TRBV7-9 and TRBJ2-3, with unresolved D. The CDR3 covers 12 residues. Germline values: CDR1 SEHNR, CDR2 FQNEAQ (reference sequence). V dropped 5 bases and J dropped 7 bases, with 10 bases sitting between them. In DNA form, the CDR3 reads TGTGCCAGCAGCATCCGGACGAATACGCAGTATTTT. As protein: CASSIRTNTQYF.

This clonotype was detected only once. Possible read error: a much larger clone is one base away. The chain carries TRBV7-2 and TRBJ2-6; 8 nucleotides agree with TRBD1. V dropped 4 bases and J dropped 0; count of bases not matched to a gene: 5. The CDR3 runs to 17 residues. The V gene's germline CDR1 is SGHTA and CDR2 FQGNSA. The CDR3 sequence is CASSSGQVHSGANVLTF. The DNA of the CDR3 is TGTGCCAGCAGCTCGGGACAGGTCCACTCTGGGGCCAACGTCCTGACTTTC.

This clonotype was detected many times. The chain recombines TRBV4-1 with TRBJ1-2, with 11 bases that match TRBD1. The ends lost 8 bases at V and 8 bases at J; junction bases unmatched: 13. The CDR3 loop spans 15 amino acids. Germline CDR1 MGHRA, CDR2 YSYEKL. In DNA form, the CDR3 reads TGCGCCAGCCACGGGACAGGGGGTTTGGCTCGAGGCTACACCTTC. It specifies CASHGTGGLARGYTF.

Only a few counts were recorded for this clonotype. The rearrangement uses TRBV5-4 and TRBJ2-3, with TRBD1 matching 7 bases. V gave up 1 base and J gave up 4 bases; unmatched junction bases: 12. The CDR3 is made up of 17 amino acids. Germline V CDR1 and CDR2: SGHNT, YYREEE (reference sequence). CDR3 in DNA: TGTGCCAGCAGCTTGCCCGACAGGGTTGAGTTGGCAGATACGCAGTATTTT. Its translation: CASSLPDRVELADTQYF.

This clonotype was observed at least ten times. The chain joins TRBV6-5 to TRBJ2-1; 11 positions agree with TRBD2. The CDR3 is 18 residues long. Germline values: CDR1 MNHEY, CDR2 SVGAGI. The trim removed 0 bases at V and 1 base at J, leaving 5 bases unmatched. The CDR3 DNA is TGTGCCAGCAGTTACTCTAGCGGGGGGGCCGAGTCCTACAATGAGCAGTTCTTC. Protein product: CASSYSSGGAESYNEQFF.

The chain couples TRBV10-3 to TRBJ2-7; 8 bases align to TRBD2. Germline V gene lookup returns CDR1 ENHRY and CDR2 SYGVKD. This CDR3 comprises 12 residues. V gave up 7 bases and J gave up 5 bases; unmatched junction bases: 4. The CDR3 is CAITGGGDEQYF. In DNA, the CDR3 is TGTGCCATCACCGGGGGGGGGGACGAGCAGTACTTC.

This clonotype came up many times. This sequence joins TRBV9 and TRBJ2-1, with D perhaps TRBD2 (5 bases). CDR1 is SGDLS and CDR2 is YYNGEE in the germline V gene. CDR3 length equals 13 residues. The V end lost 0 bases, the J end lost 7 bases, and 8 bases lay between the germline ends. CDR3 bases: TGTGCCAGCAGCGTAGGAGGGCGAAATGAGCAGTTCTTC. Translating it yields CASSVGGRNEQFF.

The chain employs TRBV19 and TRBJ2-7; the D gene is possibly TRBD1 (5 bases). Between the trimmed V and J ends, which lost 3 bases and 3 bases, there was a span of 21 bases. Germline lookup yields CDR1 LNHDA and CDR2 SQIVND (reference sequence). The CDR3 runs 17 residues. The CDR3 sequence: CASSMVFSGQGIYEQYF. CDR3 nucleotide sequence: TGTGCCAGTAGTATGGTCTTTTCAGGGCAGGGAATCTACGAGCAGTACTTC.

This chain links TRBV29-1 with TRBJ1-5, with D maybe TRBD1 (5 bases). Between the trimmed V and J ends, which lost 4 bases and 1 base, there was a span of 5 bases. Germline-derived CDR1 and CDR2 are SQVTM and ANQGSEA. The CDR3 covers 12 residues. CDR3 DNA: TGCAGCGTTGGACAGAGCAATCAGCCCCAGCATTTT. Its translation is CSVGQSNQPQHF.

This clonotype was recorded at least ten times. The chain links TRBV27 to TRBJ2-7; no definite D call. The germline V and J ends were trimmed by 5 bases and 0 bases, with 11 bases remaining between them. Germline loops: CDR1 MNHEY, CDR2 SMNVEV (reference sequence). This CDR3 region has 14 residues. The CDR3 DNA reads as TGTGCCAGCAGTCCAAGGGATGTCTCCTACGAGCAGTACTTC. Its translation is CASSPRDVSYEQYF.

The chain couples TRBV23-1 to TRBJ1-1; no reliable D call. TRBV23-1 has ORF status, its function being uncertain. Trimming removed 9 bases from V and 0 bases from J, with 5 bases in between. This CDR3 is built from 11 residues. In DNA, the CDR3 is TGCGCCAGTTACATGAACACTGAAGCTTTCTTT. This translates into CASYMNTEAFF.

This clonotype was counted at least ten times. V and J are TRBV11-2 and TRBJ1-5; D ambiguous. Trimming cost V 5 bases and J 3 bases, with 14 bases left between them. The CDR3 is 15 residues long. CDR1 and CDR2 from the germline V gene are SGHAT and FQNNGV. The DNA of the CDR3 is TGTGCCAGCAGCATGTCGTCGACTCCCAATCAGCCCCAGCATTTT. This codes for CASSMSSTPNQPQHF.

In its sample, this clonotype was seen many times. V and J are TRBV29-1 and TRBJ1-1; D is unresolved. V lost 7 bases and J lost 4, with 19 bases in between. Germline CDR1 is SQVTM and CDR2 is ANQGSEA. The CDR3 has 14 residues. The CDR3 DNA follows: TGCAGCGCCGAGAGAGGGAGTTCGGGCACTGAAGCTTTCTTT. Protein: CSAERGSSGTEAFF.

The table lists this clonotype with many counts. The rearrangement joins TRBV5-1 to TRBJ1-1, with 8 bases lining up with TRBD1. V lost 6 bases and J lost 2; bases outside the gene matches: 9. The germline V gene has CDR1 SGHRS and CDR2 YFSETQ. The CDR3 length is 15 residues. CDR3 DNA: TGCGCCAGCACCTATCGACAGGGGCTTAACACTGAAGCTTTCTTT. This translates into CASTYRQGLNTEAFF.

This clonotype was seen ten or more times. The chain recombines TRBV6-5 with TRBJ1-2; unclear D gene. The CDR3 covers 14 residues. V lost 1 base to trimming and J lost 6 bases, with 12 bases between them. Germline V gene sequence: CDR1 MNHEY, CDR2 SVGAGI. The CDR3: CASSYFSGSHGYTF. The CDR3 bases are TGTGCCAGCAGTTACTTCTCGGGTTCCCATGGCTACACCTTC.

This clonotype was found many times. Written as DNA, the CDR3 is TGTGCCAGCAGCTCGGACAGGGGGAAAGAGACCCAGTACTTC. Translation gives CASSSDRGKETQYF. This chain uses TRBV7-9 with TRBJ2-5; TRBD1 matches 10 bases. This CDR3 has 14 amino acids. Germline CDR1 and CDR2: SEHNR and FQNEAQ (reference sequence). The ends lost 4 bases at V and 3 bases at J; junction bases unmatched: 2. The entire variable domain, with the rest obtained from reference TRBV7-9 and TRBJ2-5, is as follows: DTGVSQNPRHKITKRGQNVTFRCDPISEHNRLYWYRQTLGQGPEFLTYFQNEAQLEKSRLLSDRFSAERPKGSFSTLEIQRTEQGDSAMYLCASSSDRGKETQYFGPGTRLLVL.